This paragraph reports one T cell receptor beta chain. V dropped 0 bases and J dropped 4; count of bases not matched to a gene: 12. The CDR3 sequence is 19 residues long. Germline V lookup: CDR1 MGHRA, CDR2 YSYEKL. Authors' methods: Amplification of reference gene primers was used by the study to estimate nucleated cell counts. Clones were read by immunoSEQ multiplex PCR, and TCRdb kept only the in-frame ones, dropping some. V and J calls plus clone size are reproduced from that table; the DNA served to infer D and trimming. Among about 260,000 clones listed, about 88% were seen once. This specimen belongs to a study of blood T cell repertoires in COVID-19. About the study: COVID-19 samples collected from the United States, Italy and Spain covered acute and convalescent phases.

Source material: peripheral blood. This chain connects TRBV4-1 to TRBJ1-2; 12 bases are a match to TRBD1. The receptor was isolated from a man aged 30 to 45 with active or convalescent COVID-19. The CDR3 region has the DNA TGCGCCAGCAGCCAAGATCTCTGGGACAGGGGGCTATGGGGCTATGGCTACACCTTC. It specifies CASSQDLWDRGLWGYGYTF.